This T cell receptor beta chain was recovered during a study of T cell clonotyping in hematopoietic cell transplantation (dated by TCRdb to the early 2020s). With respect to the entire study: Pretransplant samples from recipients were collected after cytoreduction. A total of under 150 blood samples were gathered in the study from roughly 40 consecutive transplant recipients along with their related donors. Patients were recruited between September 2015 and 2017 and followed until late 2020 or death. The research as a whole found: A decrease in recipient TCR diversity was observed after transplant, and a progressive increase in pathologically expanded clonotypes was seen from day 30 to day 180. Broader posttransplant TCR repertoire diversity was predicted by donor and pretransplant recipient Inverse Simpson Index values. The sample size was limited, and because cells were not sorted, the contributions of CD4 and CD8 repertoires could not be separated. Recipient repertoires showed only a small fraction of overlap with donor repertoires, and over 95% appeared de novo at the given depth.

What this sample's time point label stands for: recipient sample about 28 days before transplant, after cytoreduction. Blood samples were obtained from recipients approximately 28 days before transplant and at days 30, 100 and 180 after transplant. Nuclei Lysis Solution was used to extract genomic DNA from fresh or cryopreserved unfractionated peripheral blood mononuclear cells. This clone was counted a few times. Its specific antigen is unknown. Qualities for individual bases were not recorded, and no much larger clone is one base off. V and J are truncated by 0 bases and 9 bases respectively, leaving an intervening sequence of 12 bases. For CDR1 and CDR2, the germline V gene (reference sequence) lists PRHDT and FYEKMQ. Spanning cysteine to phenylalanine, the CDR3 consists of 13 amino acids. This entry keeps only the CDR3 DNA: 39 bases, framed from base 1. TCR beta CDR3 regions were amplified from genomic DNA with the immunoSEQ assay, a bias-controlled multiplex PCR using V- and J-specific primers. In a second PCR step, the CDR3 amplicons were tagged with a proprietary barcode plus Illumina adapter sequences. An Illumina MiSeq instrument was used for sequencing of the CDR3 libraries. Turning to the authors' computational methods: Export and quality control were done with immunoSEQ Analyzer 3.0, while downstream analyses used R Bioconductor and Immunarch. Only productive rearrangements in the normalized downsampled data set went into calculating the repertoire metrics. Pathologically expanded clonotypes were defined as those larger than 5 templates in the normalized cohort. The Inverse Simpson Index served as the measure of repertoire diversity. CMV-specificity analyses were carried out on the non-normalized data set to capture all clonotypes. In its TCRdb copy, this immuneACCESS table keeps in-frame sequences only and misses some clones. Where compared with another copy, unresolved V genes explain less than half of these, and the others have no known cause. V and J calls and clone size are as listed in that table; D and trimming were resolved from the DNA. This sample lists tens of thousands of clones; 80% to 90% were detected once. In total, the top ten clones hold 5.5% to 7% of the sample.

This sequence originates from a man between 60 and 75 years old with biphenotypic leukemia. Some clones in this sample may be carry-over from other donors' samples. The rearrangement joined TRBV13 to TRBJ2-7; the D region possibly corresponds to TRBD1 (5 bases align). The source material was peripheral blood mononuclear cells, sampled before stem cell transplant. The CDR3 loop reads CASSLGTDGGQYF. DNA sequence: TGTGCCAGCAGCTTAGGGACAGACGGTGGGCAGTACTTC. Reference TRBV13 and TRBJ2-7 proteins supply the regions before and after the CDR3; the full variable domain is: AAGVIQSPRHLIKEKRETATLKCYPIPRHDTVYWYQQGPGQDPQFLISFYEKMQSDKGSIPDRFSAQQFSDYHSELNMSSLELGDSALYFCASSLGTDGGQYFGPGTRLTVT.